A selection of T cell receptor beta chains follows, all from one sample in a study of control samples from healthy donors and cancer patients. Method: immunoSEQ multiplex PCR; TCRdb's copy keeps in-frame clones and lacks some. The sample comprises around 250,000 clones, 82% of which are singletons, and approximately 12% rests with the top ten. The sequencing sample was made of PBMCs. Receptors originate from a woman in her fifties or sixties with lung cancer. The CDR3 runs from the conserved cysteine through the conserved F or W. Each record gives: clone size, D gene, V gene, J gene, CDR3 protein, CDR3 DNA. A D gene is named only where the DNA matches it firmly. Size values are once, few and many counts, or a class for expanded clones, and some rows have none.

few	TRBD1	TRBV18	TRBJ1-1	CASSPGQGISEAFF	TGTGCCAGCTCGCCGGGACAGGGAATTTCTGAAGCTTTCTTT
.	.	TRBV29-1	TRBJ2-7	CSVTAGTYEQYF	TGCAGCGTTACTGCAGGGACTTACGAGCAGTACTTC
once	.	TRBV5-5	TRBJ2-5	CASSSDPGTLRGETQYF	TGTGCCAGCAGTTCAGACCCCGGGACACTCCGCGGCGAGACCCAGTACTTC
.	.	TRBV12-3/TRBV12-4	TRBJ2-3	CASSFWADTQYF	TGTGCCAGCAGTTTTTGGGCAGATACGCAGTATTTT
.	.	TRBV6-5	TRBJ1-5	CASSSTGTAQPQHF	TGTGCCAGCAGTTCAACAGGGACGGCTCAGCCCCAGCATTTT
.	.	TRBV3-1/TRBV3-2	TRBJ1-2	CASSQGDYGYTF	TGTGCCAGCAGCCAAGGTGACTATGGCTACACCTTC
once	TRBD1	TRBV6-4	TRBJ1-4	CASSPGTGAPNEKLFF	TGTGCCAGCAGTCCCGGGACAGGGGCCCCTAACGAAAAACTGTTTTTT
few	.	TRBV3-1/TRBV3-2	TRBJ1-2	CASSQDSGGYGYTF	TGTGCCAGCAGCCAAGATTCTGGGGGGTATGGCTACACCTTC
.	.	TRBV18	TRBJ1-3	CASSSGTTGSGNTIYF	TGTGCCAGCTCATCAGGGACCACGGGATCCGGAAACACCATATATTTT
few	.	TRBV19	TRBJ1-2	CASSKWDTNYGYTF	TGTGCCAGTAGTAAATGGGACACTAACTATGGCTACACCTTC
once	.	TRBV9	TRBJ2-5	CASSVARSPGETQYF	TGTGCCAGCAGCGTAGCCCGTAGCCCTGGGGAGACCCAGTACTTC
.	.	TRBV4-1	TRBJ1-3	CASSVSTAYGNTIYF	TGCGCCAGCAGCGTCTCTACAGCTTATGGAAACACCATATATTTT
.	TRBD2	TRBV2	TRBJ2-4	CASSDYGGGTKNIQYF	TGTGCCAGCAGTGACTATGGCGGGGGAACCAAAAACATTCAGTACTTC
.	TRBD1	TRBV6-5	TRBJ2-3	CASITGEDTQYF	TGTGCCAGCATCACAGGGGAAGATACGCAGTATTTT
.	.	TRBV2	TRBJ2-1	CASRPESEQFF	TGTGCCAGCAGACCCGAGAGCGAGCAGTTCTTC
.	TRBD1	TRBV28	TRBJ1-1	CASSLATGVTEAFF	TGTGCCAGCAGTTTAGCGACAGGGGTCACTGAAGCTTTCTTT
.	TRBD1	TRBV6-5	TRBJ2-1	CASIGQGSSYNEQFF	TGTGCCAGCATCGGACAGGGGAGCTCCTACAATGAGCAGTTCTTC
.	.	TRBV6-5	TRBJ1-1	CASSKGVWTEAFF	TGTGCCAGCAGTAAGGGGGTATGGACTGAAGCTTTCTTT
few	TRBD1	TRBV24-1	TRBJ2-1	CATSRDRNDNEQFF	TGTGCCACCAGCCGGGACAGGAATGACAATGAGCAGTTCTTC
.	.	TRBV6-1	TRBJ1-5	CASSETSNQPQHF	TGTGCCAGCAGTGAGACCAGCAATCAGCCCCAGCATTTT
.	.	TRBV6-5	TRBJ1-1	CASSYVIGTGRTEAFF	TGTGCCAGCAGTTACGTCATTGGGACCGGTCGAACTGAAGCTTTCTTT
.	.	TRBV29-1	TRBJ1-5	CSADRSNQPQHF	TGCAGCGCTGACAGAAGCAATCAGCCCCAGCATTTT
.	.	TRBV7-9	TRBJ1-6	CASRVTTGVGSPLHF	TGTGCCAGCAGGGTTACGACGGGGGTCGGTTCACCCCTCCACTTT
.	.	TRBV7-9	TRBJ1-1	CASILRQAGRTEAFF	TGTGCCAGCATCCTCCGGCAGGCAGGGCGGACTGAAGCTTTCTTT
.	.	TRBV19	TRBJ1-1	CASSFGGSTEAFF	TGTGCCAGTAGTTTTGGGGGGTCGACTGAAGCTTTCTTT
.	TRBD1	TRBV6-1	TRBJ1-2	CASSEAGGTGRDYGYTF	TGTGCCAGCAGTGAAGCTGGGGGGACAGGCCGAGACTATGGCTACACCTTC
.	TRBD1	TRBV7-8	TRBJ2-7	CASSPRYPGTGPNEQYF	TGTGCCAGCAGCCCTCGATATCCCGGGACAGGGCCCAACGAGCAGTACTTC
.	TRBD2	TRBV2	TRBJ2-7	CASSPRLAGGYEQYF	TGTGCCAGCAGTCCTCGACTAGCGGGAGGTTACGAGCAGTACTTC
.	.	TRBV19	TRBJ1-1	CASSIKLTNTEAFF	TGTGCCAGTAGTATAAAGCTTACGAACACTGAAGCTTTCTTT
.	.	TRBV30	TRBJ2-1	CAWVRGDWDNEQFF	TGTGCCTGGGTTCGGGGAGATTGGGACAATGAGCAGTTCTTC
few	.	TRBV18	TRBJ1-5	CASSPGQTHSNQPQHF	TGTGCCAGCTCACCAGGACAGACTCATAGCAATCAGCCCCAGCATTTT
.	.	TRBV7-2	TRBJ2-1	CASSYLPRGNEQFF	TGTGCCAGCAGTTACCTTCCACGAGGGAATGAGCAGTTCTTC
.	TRBD1	TRBV5-8	TRBJ1-5	CASSLTGDQPQHF	TGTGCCAGCAGCTTGACAGGGGACCAGCCCCAGCATTTT
.	TRBD1	TRBV9	TRBJ1-3	CASSDGTGGSRGPLNTIYF	TGTGCCAGCAGCGATGGGACAGGGGGCTCAAGGGGCCCCCTCAACACCATATATTTT
.	.	TRBV4-2	TRBJ1-4	CASSQDPRGGTNEKLFF	TGTGCCAGCAGCCAAGATCCGAGGGGGGGGACTAATGAAAAACTGTTTTTT